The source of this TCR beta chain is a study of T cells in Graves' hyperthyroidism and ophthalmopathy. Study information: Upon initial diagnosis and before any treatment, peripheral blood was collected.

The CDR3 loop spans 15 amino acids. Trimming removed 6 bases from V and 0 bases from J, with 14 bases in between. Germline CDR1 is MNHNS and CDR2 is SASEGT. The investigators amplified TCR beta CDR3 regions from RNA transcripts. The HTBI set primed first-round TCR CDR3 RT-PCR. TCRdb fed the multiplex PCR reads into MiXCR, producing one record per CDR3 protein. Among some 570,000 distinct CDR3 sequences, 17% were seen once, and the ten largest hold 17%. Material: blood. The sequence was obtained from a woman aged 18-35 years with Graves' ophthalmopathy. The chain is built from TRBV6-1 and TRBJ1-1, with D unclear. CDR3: CASSSLSKMNTEAFF. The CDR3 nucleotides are TGTGCCAGCAGCAGTCTCTCGAAAATGAACACTGAAGCTTTCTTT.